The source of this T cell receptor (beta chain) is a study of blood T cell repertoires in COVID-19. As originally analysed: Estimates of nucleated cell counts were drawn from the amplification of reference gene primers. TCRdb's copy holds only in-frame clones and misses some; the assay was immunoSEQ multiplex PCR. The V and J calls and clone size come from that table; D and trimming were worked out from the DNA. The data contain under 300,000 clones, around 82% of them singletons. The CDR3 runs to 16 residues. V lost 4 bases and J lost 4; bases outside the gene matches: 8. The V gene's germline CDR1 is SGHNT and CDR2 YENEEA.

The clonotype originates from a woman over 75 with active or convalescent COVID-19. What was sequenced was peripheral blood. The chain combines TRBV11-3 with TRBJ2-3, with TRBD2 identical over 10 bases. CDR3 amino acids: CASSSGLAMVADTQYF. CDR3 sequence (DNA): TGTGCCAGCAGCTCGGGACTAGCGATGGTCGCAGATACGCAGTATTTT.